Described below is a single T cell receptor beta chain sequence and its context. Its antigen remains unidentified. It was with 60 Vbeta and 13 Jbeta primers that the PCR ran. Profiling relied on immunoSEQ multiplex PCR, and the TCRdb table lists in-frame clones only, not all of them. The sample has fewer than 150,000 clones, 70% to 80% seen once. The record originates from a study of cytomegalovirus exposure and HLA in healthy donors. About the study: Findings of an earlier analysis included 110 million or so unique TCR beta sequences from 180 million or so T cells. Study-wide results and limits: Presence/absence analyses assumed roughly uniform sequencing depth across donors, which may not hold. The classifier reportedly diagnosed cytomegalovirus status with high sensitivity and specificity.

This TCR was sampled from a man younger than 45 in good health and CMV-seronegative. Sequences were obtained from PBMCs.

This chain's CDR3 is CASSLISDYEQYF. The CDR3, as DNA: TGCGCCAGCAGCTTGATTAGCGACTACGAGCAGTACTTC. This chain uses TRBV5-1 with TRBJ2-7, with D perhaps TRBD2 (5 bases). This CDR3 comprises 13 residues. The V gene's germline CDR1 is SGHRS and CDR2 YFSETQ. V was shortened by 1 base and J by 3 bases, with 8 bases between the two germline ends. Combining the CDR3 with reference TRBV5-1 and TRBJ2-7 gives the whole variable domain KAGVTQTPRYLIKTRGQQVTLSCSPISGHRSVSWYQQTPGQGLQFLFEYFSETQRNKGNFPGRFSGRQFSNSRSEMNVSTLELGDSALYLCASSLISDYEQYFGPGTRLTVT.